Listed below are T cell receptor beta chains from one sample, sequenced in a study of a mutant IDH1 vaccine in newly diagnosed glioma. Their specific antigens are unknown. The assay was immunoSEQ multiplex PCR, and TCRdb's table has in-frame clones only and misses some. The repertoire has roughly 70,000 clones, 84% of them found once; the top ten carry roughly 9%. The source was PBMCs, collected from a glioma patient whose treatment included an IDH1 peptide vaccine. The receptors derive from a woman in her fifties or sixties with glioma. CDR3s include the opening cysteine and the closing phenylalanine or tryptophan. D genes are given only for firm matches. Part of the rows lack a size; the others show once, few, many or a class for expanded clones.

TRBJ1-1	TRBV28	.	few	CASTQDRRAEAFF	TGTGCCAGCACCCAGGATCGGCGAGCTGAAGCTTTCTTT
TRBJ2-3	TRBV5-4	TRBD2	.	CASSLLGTRASGTDTQYF	TGTGCCAGCAGCTTGTTAGGGACTAGGGCCTCGGGCACAGATACGCAGTATTTT
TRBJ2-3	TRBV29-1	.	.	CSVRSAAFSRTDTQYF	TGCAGCGTTCGATCCGCGGCCTTTTCCAGAACAGATACGCAGTATTTT
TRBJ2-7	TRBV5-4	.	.	CASSLGGSEQYF	TGTGCCAGCAGCTTGGGGGGAAGTGAGCAGTACTTC
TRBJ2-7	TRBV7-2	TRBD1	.	CASSSRDRGLHEQYF	TGTGCCAGCAGCAGCCGGGACAGGGGGCTCCACGAGCAGTACTTC
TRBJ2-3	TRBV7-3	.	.	CASSLTRDSTDTQYF	TGTGCCAGCAGCTTAACCCGGGATTCAACAGATACGCAGTATTTT
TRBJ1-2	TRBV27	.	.	CASSLSGVRNYGYTF	TGTGCCAGCAGTTTATCAGGCGTTAGGAACTATGGCTACACCTTC
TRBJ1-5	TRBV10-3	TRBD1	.	CATDDGQGDNQPQHF	TGTGCCACAGACGACGGACAGGGAGACAATCAGCCCCAGCATTTT
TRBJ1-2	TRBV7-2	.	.	CASSLRMSKDGYTF	TGTGCCAGCAGCTTGAGGATGAGTAAGGATGGCTACACCTTC
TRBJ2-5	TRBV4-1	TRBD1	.	CASSQDRGQGVYQETQYF	TGCGCCAGCAGCCAAGATCGGGGACAGGGGGTATACCAAGAGACCCAGTACTTC
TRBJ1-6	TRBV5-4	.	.	CASSLGGRVSSYNSPLHF	TGTGCCAGCAGCTTGGGGGGACGGGTGAGCTCCTATAATTCACCCCTCCACTTT
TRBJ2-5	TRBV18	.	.	CASSPKNEKETQYF	TGTGCCAGCTCACCGAAAAATGAAAAAGAGACCCAGTACTTC
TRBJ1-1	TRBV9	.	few	CASSSGRAGAFF	TGTGCCAGCAGCTCGGGCCGAGCGGGAGCTTTCTTT
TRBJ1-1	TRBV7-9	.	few	CASKDLMNTEAFF	TGTGCCAGCAAGGACCTCATGAACACTGAAGCTTTCTTT
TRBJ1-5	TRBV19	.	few	CASSIASRGKNQPQHF	TGTGCCAGTAGTATAGCCAGCAGGGGAAAGAATCAGCCCCAGCATTTT
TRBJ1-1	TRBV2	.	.	CASSEDIVLNTEAFF	TGTGCCAGCAGTGAAGATATCGTTTTGAACACTGAAGCTTTCTTT
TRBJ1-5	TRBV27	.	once	CASSFTSGGNQPQHF	TGTGCCAGCAGTTTCACATCTGGGGGCAATCAGCCCCAGCATTTT
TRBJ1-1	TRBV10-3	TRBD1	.	CAISDRGRSTEAFF	TGTGCCATCAGCGACAGGGGGAGATCCACTGAAGCTTTCTTT
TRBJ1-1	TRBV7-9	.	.	CASSLRGGRNTEAFF	TGTGCCAGCAGCCTAAGGGGGGGGCGAAACACTGAAGCTTTCTTT
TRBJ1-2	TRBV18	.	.	CASSNREVGYTF	TGTGCCAGCTCAAACAGGGAGGTTGGCTACACCTTC
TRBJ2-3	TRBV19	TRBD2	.	CATRKALAGQDTQYF	TGTGCCACCAGAAAGGCACTAGCGGGGCAAGATACGCAGTATTTT
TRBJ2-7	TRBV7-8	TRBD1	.	CASSTRQGSSYEQYF	TGTGCCAGCAGCACACGACAGGGGAGTTCCTACGAGCAGTACTTC
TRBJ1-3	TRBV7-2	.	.	CASSLGIGVAGNTIYF	TGTGCCAGCAGCTTAGGTATAGGGGTGGCAGGAAACACCATATATTTT
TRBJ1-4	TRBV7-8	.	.	CASSFEGYLKLFF	TGTGCCAGCAGCTTCGAGGGGTACCTGAAACTGTTTTTT
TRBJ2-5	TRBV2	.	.	CASTAFPRETQYF	TGTGCCAGCACTGCCTTCCCGCGGGAGACCCAGTACTTC
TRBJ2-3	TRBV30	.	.	CAWSVGLAQGDTQYF	TGTGCCTGGAGTGTTGGGTTAGCCCAGGGGGATACGCAGTATTTT
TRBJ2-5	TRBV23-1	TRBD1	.	CASSQSGDRGETQYF	TGCGCCAGCAGTCAATCAGGAGACAGGGGGGAGACCCAGTACTTC
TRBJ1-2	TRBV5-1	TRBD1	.	CASSRGVDRANYGYTF	TGCGCCAGCAGCCGGGGGGTGGACAGGGCTAACTATGGCTACACCTTC
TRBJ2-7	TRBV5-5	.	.	CASSPSSYEQYF	TGTGCCAGCAGCCCCAGCTCCTACGAGCAGTACTTC
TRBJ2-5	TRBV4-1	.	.	CASSHPGGTPLQETQYF	TGCGCCAGCAGCCACCCAGGGGGGACCCCCCTGCAAGAGACCCAGTACTTC
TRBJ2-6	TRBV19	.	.	CASSVAIFYSGANVLTF	TGTGCCAGTAGTGTCGCAATCTTCTACTCTGGGGCCAACGTCCTGACTTTC
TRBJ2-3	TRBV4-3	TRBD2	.	CASSQRSGLAGGGTTDTQYF	TGCGCCAGCAGCCAAAGGTCCGGACTAGCGGGGGGCGGAACCACAGATACGCAGTATTTT
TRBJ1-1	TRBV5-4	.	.	CASSLAGQGRTEAFF	TGTGCCAGCAGCTTGGCCGGGCAGGGACGGACTGAAGCTTTCTTT
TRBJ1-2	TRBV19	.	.	CASRPGVIVYGYTF	TGTGCCAGCCGGCCGGGGGTAATAGTCTATGGCTACACCTTC
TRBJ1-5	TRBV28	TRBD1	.	CASTWTGTQHF	TGTGCCAGCACCTGGACAGGGACCCAGCATTTT
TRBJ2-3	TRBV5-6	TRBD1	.	CASSTGQGIDTQYF	TGTGCCAGCAGCACGGGACAGGGGATAGATACGCAGTATTTT
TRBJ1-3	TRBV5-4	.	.	CASTQGGGYSGNTIYF	TGTGCCAGCACCCAAGGGGGAGGATACTCTGGAAACACCATATATTTT
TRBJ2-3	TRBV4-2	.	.	CASSVPKGGQGPSTDTQYF	TGTGCCAGCAGCGTACCAAAGGGGGGGCAGGGACCTTCCACAGATACGCAGTATTTT
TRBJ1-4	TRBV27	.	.	CASSPPPAREKLFF	TGCGCCAGCAGTCCACCCCCGGCGAGGGAAAAACTGTTTTTT
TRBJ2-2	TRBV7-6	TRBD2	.	CASSLEAGGQTGELFF	TGTGCCAGCAGCTTAGAGGCGGGGGGGCAAACCGGGGAGCTGTTTTTT
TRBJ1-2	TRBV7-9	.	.	CASSLGNSQLGYTF	TGTGCCAGCAGCTTAGGGAATTCTCAGCTAGGCTACACCTTC
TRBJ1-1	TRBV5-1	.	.	CASSLALGTEAFF	TGCGCCAGCAGCTTGGCTCTTGGCACTGAAGCTTTCTTT
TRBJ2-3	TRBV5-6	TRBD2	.	CASSPWTSGGVGTDTQYF	TGTGCCAGCAGCCCTTGGACTAGCGGGGGGGTCGGCACAGATACGCAGTATTTT
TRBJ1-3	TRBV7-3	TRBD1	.	CASSLYPGTGNSGNTIYF	TGTGCCAGCAGCCTGTACCCCGGGACAGGAAACTCTGGAAACACCATATATTTT
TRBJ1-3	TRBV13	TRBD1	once	CASSVGGESGNTIYF	TGTGCCAGCAGTGTAGGGGGCGAATCTGGAAACACCATATATTTT
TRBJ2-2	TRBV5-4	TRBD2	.	CASSPGVVAGGNTGELFF	TGTGCCAGCAGCCCGGGTGTAGTAGCGGGGGGCAACACCGGGGAGCTGTTTTTT
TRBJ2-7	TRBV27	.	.	CASSYKDRSSYEQYF	TGTGCCAGCAGTTATAAGGACAGAAGCTCCTACGAGCAGTACTTC
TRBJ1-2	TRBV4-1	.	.	CASSPKASTGPHNYGYTF	TGCGCCAGCAGCCCTAAGGCCTCTACAGGGCCCCACAACTATGGCTACACCTTC